This T cell receptor beta chain is from a study of T cell responses to AZD1222 COVID-19 vaccine. Sequencing used immunoSEQ multiplex PCR; TCRdb keeps in-frame clones, though not all of them. Among 150,000 to 200,000 clones listed, over 80% were seen once. Worth noting for this clone: Its target is not known.

Study findings and constraints: Only five to seven individuals given AZD1222 were seropositive at baseline. CD4 TCRs linked to vaccination spanned spike, dominating at 160-218 and 743-854.

This CDR3 comprises 13 residues. The germline V gene has CDR1 SGHRS and CDR2 YFSETQ. V was clipped by 4 bases and J by 7 bases, with 14 bases between them. This chain joins TRBV5-1 and TRBJ1-2, with a weak D call TRBD1 (5 bases). The TCR originated in an adult in good health. The specimen comprised peripheral blood, sampled on day 0 of MenACWY control vaccination. The CDR3 nucleotides are TGCGCCAGCAGCACACGACAGATGGGTGGCTACACCTTC. It yields the protein CASSTRQMGGYTF.